This T cell receptor (beta chain) was identified in a study of CD8+ T cells in alopecia areata. Study-level information: Severity in treated patients was scored by percentage of scalp area affected. Study-wide results and caveats: Relative to normal scalp, lesional scalp, especially alopecia totalis/universalis, showed higher clonality. Among the top 100, expanded CD8+ clones were significantly decreased by tofacitinib, as was scalp clonality.

This clone was counted a few times. Its antigen is still unknown. The germline gives CDR1 KGHSH, CDR2 LQKENI. The V end was cut by 2 bases, the J end by 3 bases, with 11 bases between. The CDR3 sequence is 14 residues long. cDNA prepared by RNA extraction and subsequent reverse transcription served as the template for sequencing. TCRdb keeps only in-frame clones here, not all; method: immunoSEQ multiplex PCR. This table holds a few hundred thousand clones, around 57% found once. The treatment was: oral pan-JAK inhibitor, 5-10 mg twice daily. The source is a human donor with alopecia areata. V gene TRBV18 combines with J gene TRBJ2-7; no definite D call. The sample in question was CD4+ T cells sorted from blood, obtained at week 4, from a patient treated with tofacitinib. Here the CDR3 reads CASSPSVHGYEQYF. The CDR3 DNA follows: TGTGCCAGCTCACCATCCGTACACGGCTACGAGCAGTACTTC.